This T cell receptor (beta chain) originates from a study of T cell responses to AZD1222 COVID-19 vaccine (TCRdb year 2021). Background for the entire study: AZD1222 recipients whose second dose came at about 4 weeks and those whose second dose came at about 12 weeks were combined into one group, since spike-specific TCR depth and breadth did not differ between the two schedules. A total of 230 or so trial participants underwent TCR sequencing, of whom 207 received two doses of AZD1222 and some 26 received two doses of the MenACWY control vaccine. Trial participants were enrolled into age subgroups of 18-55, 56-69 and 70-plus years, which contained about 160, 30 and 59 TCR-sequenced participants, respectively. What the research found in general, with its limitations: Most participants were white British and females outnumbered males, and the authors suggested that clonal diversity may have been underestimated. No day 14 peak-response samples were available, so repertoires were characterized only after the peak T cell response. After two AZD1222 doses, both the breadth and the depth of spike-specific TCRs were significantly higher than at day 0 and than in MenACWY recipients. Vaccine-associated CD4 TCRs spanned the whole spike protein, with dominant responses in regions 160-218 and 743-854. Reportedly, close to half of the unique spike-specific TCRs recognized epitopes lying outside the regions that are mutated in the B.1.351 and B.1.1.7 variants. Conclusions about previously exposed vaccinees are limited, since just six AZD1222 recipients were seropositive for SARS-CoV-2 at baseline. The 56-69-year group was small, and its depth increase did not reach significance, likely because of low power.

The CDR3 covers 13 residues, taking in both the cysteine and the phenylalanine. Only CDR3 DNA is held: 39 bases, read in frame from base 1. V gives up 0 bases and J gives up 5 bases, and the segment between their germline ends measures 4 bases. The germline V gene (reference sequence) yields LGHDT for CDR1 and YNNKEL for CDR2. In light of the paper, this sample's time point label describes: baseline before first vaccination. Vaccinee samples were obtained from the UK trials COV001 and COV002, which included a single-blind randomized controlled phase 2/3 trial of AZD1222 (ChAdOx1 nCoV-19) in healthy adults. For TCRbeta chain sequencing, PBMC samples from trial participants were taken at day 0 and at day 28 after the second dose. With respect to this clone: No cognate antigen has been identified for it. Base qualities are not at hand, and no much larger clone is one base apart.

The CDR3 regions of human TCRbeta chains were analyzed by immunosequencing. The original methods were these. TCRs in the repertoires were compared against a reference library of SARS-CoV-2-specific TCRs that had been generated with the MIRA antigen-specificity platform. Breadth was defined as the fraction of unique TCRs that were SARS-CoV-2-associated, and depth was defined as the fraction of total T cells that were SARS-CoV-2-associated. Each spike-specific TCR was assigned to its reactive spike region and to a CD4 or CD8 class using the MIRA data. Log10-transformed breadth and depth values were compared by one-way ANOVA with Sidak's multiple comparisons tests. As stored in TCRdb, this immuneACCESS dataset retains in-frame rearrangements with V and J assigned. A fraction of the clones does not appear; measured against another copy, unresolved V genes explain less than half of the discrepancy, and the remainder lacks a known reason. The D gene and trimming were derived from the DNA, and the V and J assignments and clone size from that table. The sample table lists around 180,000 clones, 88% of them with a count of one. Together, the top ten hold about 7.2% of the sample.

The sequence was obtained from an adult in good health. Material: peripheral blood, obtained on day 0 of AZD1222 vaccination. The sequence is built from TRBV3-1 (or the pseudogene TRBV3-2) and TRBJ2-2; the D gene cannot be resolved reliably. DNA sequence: TGTGCCAGCAGCCAAGACGGGACCGGGGAGCTGTTTTTT. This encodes CASSQDGTGELFF.